The 6 T cell receptor beta chains given below trace back to one sample, sequenced in a study of blood T cells in healthy people across ages. A second roughly 6 to 11 cycle PCR used barcoded and J-beta primers. TCRdb itself ran the 5' RACE reads through MiXCR, one entry per CDR3 protein. The data hold about 1.1 million distinct CDR3 sequences, with roughly two fifths observed a single time. Sequencing was carried out using blood. The receptors here all came from a young man in good health.

The chain links TRBV12-3 or TRBV12-4 to TRBJ1-2; a weak D match, TRBD1 (6 bases). Trimming removed 3 bases at V and 6 bases at J, with 11 bases between. The CDR3 runs to 13 residues. CDR3 in amino acids: CASSFGDTNGYTF. The CDR3 region has the DNA TGTGCCAGCAGTTTCGGGGACACCAATGGCTACACCTTC.

This clonotype showed up just a few times. The chain employs TRBV6-6 and TRBJ1-4; D is ambiguous. Trimming stripped 2 bases from V and 1 base from J, with 8 bases between. Germline V CDR1 and CDR2: MNHNY, SVGAGI (reference sequence). CDR3 size: 15 residues. For the CDR3, the DNA is TGTGCCAGCAGTTACAGGGAGGGAACTAATGAAAAACTGTTTTTT. Its translation is CASSYREGTNEKLFF.

V is TRBV10-3 and J is TRBJ2-1; D possibly corresponds to TRBD1 (6 bases). The CDR3 length is 11 residues. In germline, CDR1 is ENHRY, CDR2 SYGVKD. The ends were cut back, 6 bases at V and 10 bases at J, with 10 bases in the middle. CDR3 protein: CAISYRDEQFF. The CDR3 region has the DNA TGTGCCATCAGCTACAGGGACGAGCAGTTCTTC.

The V and J genes are TRBV12-3 or TRBV12-4 and TRBJ2-5; the D gene is possibly TRBD1 (6 bases). The end of the DNA aligns better with TRBJ2-1, so the J call may be wrong. The CDR3 spans 13 residues. DNA for the CDR3: TGTGCCAGCAGTAGGGACACACGAGAGACCCAGTTCTTC. This translates into CASSRDTRETQFF.

The chain is built from TRBV29-1 and TRBJ2-5; TRBD2 agrees at 8 bases. CDR1 is SQVTM, CDR2 ANQGSEA, per germline. The CDR3 covers 14 residues. V was pared by 8 bases and J by 5 bases, with 13 bases of the junction left unmatched. The CDR3 bases are TGCAGCTTCCAACCCTTAGCGGGGCGGGAGACCCAGTACTTC. As protein: CSFQPLAGRETQYF.

The V call is TRBV4-2, the J call TRBJ1-4, with D hard to call. V lost 0 bases and J lost 4, with 15 bases in between. The V gene's germline CDR1 is LGHNA and CDR2 YNFKEQ. CDR3 length: 17 residues. CDR3 loop: CASSQESSLGYNEKLFF. The CDR3 DNA is TGTGCCAGCAGCCAAGAATCGTCGCTAGGGTATAATGAAAAACTGTTTTTT.